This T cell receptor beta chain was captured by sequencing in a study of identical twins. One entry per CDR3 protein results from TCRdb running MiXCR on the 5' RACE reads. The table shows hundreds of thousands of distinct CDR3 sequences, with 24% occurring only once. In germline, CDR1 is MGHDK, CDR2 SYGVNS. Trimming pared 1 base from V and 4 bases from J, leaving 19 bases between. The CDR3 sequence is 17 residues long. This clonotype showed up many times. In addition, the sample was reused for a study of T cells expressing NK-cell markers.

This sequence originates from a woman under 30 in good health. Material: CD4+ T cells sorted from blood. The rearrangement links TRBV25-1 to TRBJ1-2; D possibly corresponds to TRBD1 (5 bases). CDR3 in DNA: TGTGCCAGCAGTGAATTCCGGTCAGGGAAGGAGAGCTATGGCTACACCTTC. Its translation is CASSEFRSGKESYGYTF.